This TCR beta chain was obtained from a study of shared clonotypes between healthy human individuals. Notes on the study in general: When compared with the clonotypes that were shared by all four sorted-subset donors, the non-shared clonotypes turned out to have lower generation probabilities. Memory subsets had estimated richness that was generally smaller than that of naive subsets.

The CDR3 extends over 15 amino acids. Germline V gene sequence: CDR1 LNHDA, CDR2 SQIVND (reference sequence). Trimming removed 5 bases from V and 5 bases from J, with 15 bases in between. In the sorted-subset replicate PCRs, approximately 200 ng DNA, 25,000 to 30,000 T cell genomes, was used. Some clones are missing from TCRdb's copy, which holds only in-frame ones; the method was immunoSEQ multiplex PCR. The sample gives approximately 1.5 million clones, roughly 98% of which show up once; about 0.42% is in the top ten. As for this clone: The antigen is undetermined.

The sample was naive CD4+ T cells sorted from blood. Regarding subset: CD45RA+ positively selected. The V gene is TRBV19, the J gene TRBJ1-4; D possibly corresponds to TRBD1 (6 bases). This clonotype was sampled from a man under 40 in good health. CDR3 amino acids: CASSAEQGGNEKLFF. CDR3 sequence (DNA): TGTGCCAGTAGTGCCGAACAGGGTGGGAATGAAAAACTGTTTTTT.